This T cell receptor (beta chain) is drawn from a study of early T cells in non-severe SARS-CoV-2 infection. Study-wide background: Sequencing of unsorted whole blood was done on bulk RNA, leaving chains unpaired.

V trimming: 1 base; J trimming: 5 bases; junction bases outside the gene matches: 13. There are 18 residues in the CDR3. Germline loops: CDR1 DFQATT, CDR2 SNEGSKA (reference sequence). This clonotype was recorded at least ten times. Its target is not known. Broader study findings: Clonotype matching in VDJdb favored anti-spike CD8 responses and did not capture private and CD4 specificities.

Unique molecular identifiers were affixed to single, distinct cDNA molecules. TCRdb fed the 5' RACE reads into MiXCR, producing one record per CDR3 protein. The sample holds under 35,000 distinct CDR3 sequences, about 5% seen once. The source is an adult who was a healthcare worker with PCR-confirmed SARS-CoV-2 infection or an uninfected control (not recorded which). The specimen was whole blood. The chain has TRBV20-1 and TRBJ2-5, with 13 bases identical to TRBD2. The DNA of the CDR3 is TGCAGTGCTAGAGCCCTCCGGACTAGCGGGAGAGGAAAGGAGACCCAGTACTTC. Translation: CSARALRTSGRGKETQYF.